This T cell receptor beta chain was found in a study of blood T cell repertoires in COVID-19. On the study more broadly: Researchers got acute and convalescent COVID-19 samples from the United States, Italy and Spain. Sources were T cells, B-cell-depleted T cells, or PBMCs; the material itself was cDNA or gDNA.

V shed 0 bases and J 4 bases; nucleotides not matched to a gene: 11. Germline V lookup: CDR1 MGHRA, CDR2 YSYEKL. The CDR3 contains 18 residues. Methods used by the authors: Using reference gene primer amplification, nucleated cell counts were estimated. TCRdb's copy holds only in-frame clones and misses some; the assay was immunoSEQ multiplex PCR. V, J and clone size are taken as reported in that table, and D and trimming were inferred from the DNA itself. The table lists about 27,000 clones, about nine tenths of them singletons, with under 3.5% in the top ten. The chain links TRBV4-1 to TRBJ2-1; 8 nucleotides match TRBD2. This sequence was found in a human donor in a cohort sampled during active COVID-19. Sequences were obtained from peripheral blood. The CDR3: CASSQERGAGAFYNEQFF. The DNA of the CDR3 is TGCGCCAGCAGCCAAGAACGGGGAGCGGGGGCGTTTTACAATGAGCAGTTCTTC.